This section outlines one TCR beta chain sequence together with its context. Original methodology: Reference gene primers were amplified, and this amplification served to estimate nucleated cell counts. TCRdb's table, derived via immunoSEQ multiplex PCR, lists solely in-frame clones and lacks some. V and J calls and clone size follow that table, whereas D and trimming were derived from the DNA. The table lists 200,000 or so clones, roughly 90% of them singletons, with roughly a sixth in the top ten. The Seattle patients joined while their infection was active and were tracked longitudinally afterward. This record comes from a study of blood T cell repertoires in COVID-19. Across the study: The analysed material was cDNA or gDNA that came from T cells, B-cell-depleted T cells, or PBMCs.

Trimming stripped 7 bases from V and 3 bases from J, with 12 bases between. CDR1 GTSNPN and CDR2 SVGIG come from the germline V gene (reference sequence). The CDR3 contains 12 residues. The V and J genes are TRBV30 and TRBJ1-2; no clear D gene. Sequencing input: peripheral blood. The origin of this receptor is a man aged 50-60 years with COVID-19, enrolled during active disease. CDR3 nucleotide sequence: TGTGCCTTTGTGGAGGGCCACTATGGCTACACCTTC. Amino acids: CAFVEGHYGYTF.